These 2 T cell receptor beta chains were all obtained from the same sample, sequenced in a study of T-cell reconstitution after alpha-beta-depleted transplantation in children. Researchers prepared the TCRbeta library using unique molecular identifiers, the study reports. Each CDR3 protein is one row after TCRdb ran MiXCR on the PCR reads. The repertoire holds hundreds of thousands of distinct CDR3 sequences, with roughly a tenth as singletons. The sequenced sample was PBMCs from the stem cell graft donor, obtained from the stem cell graft. All receptors come from a human donor who donated a stem cell graft to a child with acute myeloid leukemia.

This clonotype was observed many times. The rearrangement links TRBV3-1 to TRBJ1-1; D remains unclear. The length of the CDR3 is 12 residues. The ends were cut back, 4 bases at V and 0 bases at J, with 3 bases in the middle. Per germline, CDR1 LGHDT and CDR2 YNNKEL (reference sequence). CDR3 nucleotide sequence: TGTGCCAGCAGCCGGGTGAACACTGAAGCTTTCTTT. Its protein is CASSRVNTEAFF. Based on the CDR3 plus reference TRBV3-1 and TRBJ1-1, the full variable domain is DTAVSQTPKYLVTQMGNDKSIKCEQNLGHDTMYWYKQDSKKFLKIMFSYNNKELIINETVPNRFSPKSPDKAHLNLHINSLELGDSAVYFCASSRVNTEAFFGQGTRLTVV.

The sample holds many counts of this clonotype. The rearrangement links TRBV20-1 to TRBJ2-7; 8 nucleotides match TRBD2. This CDR3 is 14 amino acids long. CDR1 is DFQATT and CDR2 is SNEGSKA in the germline V gene (reference sequence). Trimming at V came to 2 bases and at J to 6 bases, leaving 9 bases not matched to a gene. In nucleotides, the CDR3 is TGCAGTGCTAGAACGGCGGGAGGTGACCCCGAGCAGTACTTC. Protein sequence: CSARTAGGDPEQYF.